What follows is one TCR beta chain and its context. These data are taken from a study of blood T cell repertoires in COVID-19. The table came from immunoSEQ multiplex PCR; TCRdb's copy has only in-frame clones and leaves some out. In the table there are some 110,000 clones, around four fifths of which are singletons. Source material: peripheral blood. The clonotype was recovered from a man between 65 and 85 years old with active or convalescent COVID-19.

CDR3 residues: CASSLGALREGREQFF. In nucleotides, the CDR3 is TGTGCCAGCAGCTTGGGAGCGCTACGGGAGGGTAGAGAGCAGTTCTTC. The V call is TRBV5-4, the J call TRBJ2-1, with 8 bases identical to TRBD2. Germline V lookup: CDR1 SGHNT, CDR2 YYREEE (reference sequence). V lost 0 bases, J lost 10 bases, and 12 bases stayed unmatched. The CDR3 runs to 16 residues.